This T cell receptor (beta chain) was identified during a study of T cells in Graves' hyperthyroidism and ophthalmopathy. CDR3 length: 15 residues. Graves' hyperthyroidism was deemed stable absent ophthalmopathy progression within 18 months. Regarding the study as a whole: From stable hyperthyroidism, ophthalmopathy was separated by a 13 V-J model. In blood, most of the thyroid clonotypes expanded above 0.001 were also present.

Amplification targeted TCR beta CDR3 regions from RNA transcripts. With the HTBI primer set, the TCR CDR3 went through a first round of RT-PCR. TCRdb reprocessed the multiplex PCR reads via MiXCR and lists one record per CDR3 protein. The sample lists almost 600,000 distinct CDR3 sequences, 46% occurring once. As for this clonotype: Its cognate antigen is unknown. It may be a read error: a sequence one base away is much more abundant.

The clonotype was recovered from a woman in her late teens or twenties with Graves' hyperthyroidism. The rearrangement uses TRBV3-2 and TRBJ2-7; the table's D call, TRBD1, has no DNA check behind it. TRBV3-2 is flagged as a pseudogene. The sample taken for sequencing was peripheral blood or thyroid tissue (not recorded which). In nucleotides, the CDR3 is TGTGCCAGCGGCCAAGAAGGCGCTACAGGATACGAGCAGTACTTC. As protein: CASGQEGATGYEQYF.